This TCR beta chain was sequenced in a study of blood T cell repertoires in COVID-19. Overall study: PBMCs, B-cell-depleted T cells, or T cells were the source of the cDNA or gDNA that made up the material.

Membership in each cohort depended on participant-reported clinical history. V shed 4 bases, J shed 0 bases, and the junction held 5 bases outside the gene matches. CDR1 and CDR2 (germline): LGHNA, YNFKEQ. CDR3 length: 15 residues. Original data processing: Amplification of reference gene primers provided the estimated nucleated cell counts. Profiled with immunoSEQ multiplex PCR; TCRdb holds only in-frame clones, not every one. V and J calls and clone size are given by that table; D and trimming were obtained from the DNA. The repertoire holds fewer than 350,000 clones, with 89% as singletons. The sample was PBMCs or T cells enriched from blood (not recorded which). The sequence was obtained from a woman between 40 and 50 years old who had recovered from COVID-19. This chain links TRBV4-2 with TRBJ1-1, with 7 bases that match TRBD1. In nucleotides, the CDR3 is TGTGCCAGCAGCCCCAAGGACAGGATGAACACTGAAGCTTTCTTT. Its translation is CASSPKDRMNTEAFF.